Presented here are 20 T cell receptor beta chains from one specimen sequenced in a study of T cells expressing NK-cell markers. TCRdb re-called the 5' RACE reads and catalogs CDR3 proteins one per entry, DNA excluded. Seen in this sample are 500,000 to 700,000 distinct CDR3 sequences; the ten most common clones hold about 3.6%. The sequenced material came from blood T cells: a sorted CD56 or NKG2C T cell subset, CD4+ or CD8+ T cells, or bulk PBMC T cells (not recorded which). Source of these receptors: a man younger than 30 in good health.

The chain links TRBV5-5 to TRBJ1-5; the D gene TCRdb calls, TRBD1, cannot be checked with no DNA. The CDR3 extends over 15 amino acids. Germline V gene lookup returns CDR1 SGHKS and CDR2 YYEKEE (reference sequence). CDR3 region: CASSSGQHSNQPQHF.

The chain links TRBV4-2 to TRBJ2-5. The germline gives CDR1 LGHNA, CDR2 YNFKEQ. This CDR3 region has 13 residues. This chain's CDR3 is CASSQGHEETQYF.

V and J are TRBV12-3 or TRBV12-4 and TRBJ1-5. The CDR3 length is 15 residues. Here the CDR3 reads CASQDSEEENQPQHF.

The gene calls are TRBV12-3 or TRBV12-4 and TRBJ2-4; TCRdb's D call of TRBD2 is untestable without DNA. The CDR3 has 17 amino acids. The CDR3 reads CASSFMMEESAKNIQYF.

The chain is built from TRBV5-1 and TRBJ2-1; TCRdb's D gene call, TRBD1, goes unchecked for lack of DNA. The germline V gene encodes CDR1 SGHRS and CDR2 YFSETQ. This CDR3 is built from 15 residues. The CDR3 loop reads CASTPGSTNNNEQFF. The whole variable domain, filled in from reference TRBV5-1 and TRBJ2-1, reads KAGVTQTPRYLIKTRGQQVTLSCSPISGHRSVSWYQQTPGQGLQFLFEYFSETQRNKGNFPGRFSGRQFSNSRSEMNVSTLELGDSALYLCASTPGSTNNNEQFFGPGTRLTVL.

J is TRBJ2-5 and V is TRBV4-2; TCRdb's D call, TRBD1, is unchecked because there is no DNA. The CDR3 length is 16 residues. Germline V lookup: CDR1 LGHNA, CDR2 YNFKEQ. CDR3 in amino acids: CASSIESGTGQETQYF.

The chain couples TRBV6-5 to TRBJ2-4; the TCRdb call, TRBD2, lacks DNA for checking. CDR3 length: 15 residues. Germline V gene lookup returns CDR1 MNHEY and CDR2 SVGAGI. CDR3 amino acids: CASQSGGGTKNIQYF.

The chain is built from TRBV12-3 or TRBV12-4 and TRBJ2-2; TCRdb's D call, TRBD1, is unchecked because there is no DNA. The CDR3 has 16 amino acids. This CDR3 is CASTLQGAGDTGELFF.

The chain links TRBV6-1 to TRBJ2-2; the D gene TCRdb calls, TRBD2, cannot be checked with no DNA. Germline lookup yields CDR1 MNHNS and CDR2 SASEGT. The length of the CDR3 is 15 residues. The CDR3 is CASRGSSGYTGELFF.

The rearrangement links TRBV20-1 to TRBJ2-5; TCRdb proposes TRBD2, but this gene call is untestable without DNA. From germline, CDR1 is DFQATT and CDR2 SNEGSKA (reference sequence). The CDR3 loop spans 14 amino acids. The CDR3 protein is CSASLSGSSETQYF.

CDR3 loop: CAISPPGAETQYF. J is TRBJ2-5 and V is TRBV10-3; TCRdb names TRBD1, which stays unverified in the absence of DNA. Germline assignment: CDR1 ENHRY and CDR2 SYGVKD. This CDR3 is built from 13 residues.

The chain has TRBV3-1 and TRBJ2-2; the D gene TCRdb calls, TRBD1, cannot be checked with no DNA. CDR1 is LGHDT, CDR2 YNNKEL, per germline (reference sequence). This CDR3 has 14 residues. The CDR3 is CASSQGTLATGLFF.

CDR3: CASSETVYNEQFF. This chain links TRBV2 with TRBJ2-1; the D call of TRBD1 rests on TCRdb alone, since no DNA is present to check it. CDR1 and CDR2 from the germline V gene are SNHLY and FYNNEI. The CDR3 extends over 13 amino acids.

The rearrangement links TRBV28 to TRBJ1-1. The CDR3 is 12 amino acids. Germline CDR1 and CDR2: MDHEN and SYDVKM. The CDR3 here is CASTLLGTEAFF.

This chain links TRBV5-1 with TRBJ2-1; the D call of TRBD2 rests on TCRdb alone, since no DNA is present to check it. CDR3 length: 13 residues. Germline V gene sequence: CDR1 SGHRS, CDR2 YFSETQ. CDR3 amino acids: CASSYSRRDDPFF. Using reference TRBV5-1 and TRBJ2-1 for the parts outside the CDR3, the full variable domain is KAGVTQTPRYLIKTRGQQVTLSCSPISGHRSVSWYQQTPGQGLQFLFEYFSETQRNKGNFPGRFSGRQFSNSRSEMNVSTLELGDSALYLCASSYSRRDDPFFGPGTRLTVL.

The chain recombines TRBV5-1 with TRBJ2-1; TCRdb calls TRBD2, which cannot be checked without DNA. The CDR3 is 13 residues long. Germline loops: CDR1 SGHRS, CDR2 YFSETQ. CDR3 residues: CASSSVSFNEQFF.

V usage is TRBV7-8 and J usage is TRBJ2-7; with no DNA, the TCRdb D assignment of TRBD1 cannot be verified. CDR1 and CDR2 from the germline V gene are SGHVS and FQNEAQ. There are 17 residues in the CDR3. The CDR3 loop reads CASSLEGPGKGAYEQYF.

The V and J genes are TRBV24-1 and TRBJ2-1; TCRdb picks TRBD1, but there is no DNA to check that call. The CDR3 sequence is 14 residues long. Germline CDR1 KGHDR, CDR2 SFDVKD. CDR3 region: CATSEEQGSDEQFF.

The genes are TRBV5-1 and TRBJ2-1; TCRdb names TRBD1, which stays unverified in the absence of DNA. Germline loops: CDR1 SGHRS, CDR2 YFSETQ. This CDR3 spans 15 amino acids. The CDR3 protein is CASSLAGRGYNEQFF. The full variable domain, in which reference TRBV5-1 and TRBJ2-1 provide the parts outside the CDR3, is KAGVTQTPRYLIKTRGQQVTLSCSPISGHRSVSWYQQTPGQGLQFLFEYFSETQRNKGNFPGRFSGRQFSNSRSEMNVSTLELGDSALYLCASSLAGRGYNEQFFGPGTRLTVL.

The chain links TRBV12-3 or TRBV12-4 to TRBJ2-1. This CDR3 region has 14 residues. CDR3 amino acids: CASSSSRLANEQFF.